One and the same sample provided the 7 T cell receptor beta chains below, sequenced in a study of T cell repertoires in ileal Crohn's disease. Measured with immunoSEQ multiplex PCR; TCRdb has only the in-frame clones, and not every one. The sample lists over 8,500 clones; 80% to 90% were seen once. The sample's time point: neoterminal ileum biopsy at postoperative endoscopy, about 6 months after surgery. Source material: ileal tissue. The receptors originated from an adult with Crohn's disease.

This chain joins TRBV6-5 and TRBJ2-7, with TRBD1 as a possible D gene (6 bases). The V end was cut by 2 bases, the J end by 3 bases, with 11 bases between. Germline-derived CDR1 and CDR2 are MNHEY and SVGAGI. The CDR3 covers 14 residues. The CDR3 nucleotides are TGTGCCAGCAGTTACCGGGACACCGTCTACGAGCAGTACTTC. Residues: CASSYRDTVYEQYF.

The genes are TRBV30 and TRBJ1-1; D is perhaps TRBD1 (6 bases). V lost 2 bases and J 11 bases, leaving 12 bases between the germline ends. The germline V gene has CDR1 GTSNPN and CDR2 SVGIG (reference sequence). The CDR3 spans 11 residues. CDR3 in amino acids: CAWSPQGSAFF. The CDR3 bases are TGTGCCTGGAGTCCGCAGGGGAGTGCTTTCTTT. Full variable domain (missing parts from reference TRBV30 and TRBJ1-1): SQTIHQWPATLVQPVGSPLSLECTVEGTSNPNLYWYRQAAGRGLQLLFYSVGIGQISSEVPQNLSASRPQDRQFILSSKKLLLSDSGFYLCAWSPQGSAFFGQGTRLTVV.

This clone was detected only a few times. This sequence joins TRBV6-4 and TRBJ1-4; TRBD1 might be the D (6 bases). V lost 6 bases to trimming and J lost 7 bases, with 15 bases between them. The CDR3 runs to 14 residues. CDR1 is MRHNA and CDR2 is SNTAGT in the germline V gene. The CDR3 region is CASRPQGPIEKLFF. In DNA form, the CDR3 reads TGTGCCAGCAGGCCACAGGGTCCAATTGAAAAACTGTTTTTT.

This clone was recorded once. J is TRBJ2-7 and V is TRBV6-6; D not certain. Germline V gene sequence: CDR1 MNHNY, CDR2 SVGAGI (reference sequence). The CDR3 contains 11 residues. V lost 7 bases and J 9 bases, leaving 13 bases between the germline ends. The CDR3 DNA reads as TGTGCCAGCACGTCCGGTCCCCGGCAGTACTTC. Protein product: CASTSGPRQYF.

V gene TRBV19 combines with J gene TRBJ1-1; D remains unclear. Trimming pared 8 bases from V and 2 bases from J, leaving 15 bases between. This CDR3 region has 14 residues. Germline loops: CDR1 LNHDA, CDR2 SQIVND (reference sequence). The CDR3 is CASDSGRGNTEAFF. The CDR3 DNA is TGTGCCAGTGACTCTGGGCGGGGAAACACTGAAGCTTTCTTT. The variable domain in full, completed from reference TRBV19 and TRBJ1-1, reads DGGITQSPKYLFRKEGQNVTLSCEQNLNHDAMYWYRQDPGQGLRLIYYSQIVNDFQKGDIAEGYSVSREKKESFPLTVTSAQKNPTAFYLCASDSGRGNTEAFFGQGTRLTVV.

V usage is TRBV27 and J usage is TRBJ1-4; D uncertain. This CDR3 region has 17 residues. Trimming left V 4 bases short and J 3 bases short, with 18 bases between. Per the germline V gene, CDR1 is MNHEY and CDR2 is SMNVEV (reference sequence). The CDR3 loop is CASSWRTATLANEKLFF. The CDR3 DNA follows: TGTGCCAGCAGTTGGCGAACAGCTACCCTCGCTAATGAAAAACTGTTTTTT.

The CDR3 DNA reads TGCGCCAGCAGCCCACAAGAGACCCAGTACTTC. Its translation is CASSPQETQYF. This rearrangement joins TRBV5-1 to TRBJ2-5, with unresolved D. The CDR3 has 11 residues. Germline CDR1 SGHRS, CDR2 YFSETQ. V gave up 4 bases and J gave up 2 bases, with 3 bases separating them. Based on the CDR3 plus reference TRBV5-1 and TRBJ2-5, the full variable domain is KAGVTQTPRYLIKTRGQQVTLSCSPISGHRSVSWYQQTPGQGLQFLFEYFSETQRNKGNFPGRFSGRQFSNSRSEMNVSTLELGDSALYLCASSPQETQYFGPGTRLLVL.